Following are 27 T cell receptor beta chains from one sample sequenced in a study of OX40 agonist ivuxolimab in advanced cancers. This table comes from immunoSEQ multiplex PCR, and its TCRdb copy is limited to in-frame clones, with some not included. Of roughly 89,000 clones in the sample, under 90% were seen once. The source was CD4+ or CD8+ T cells sorted from blood, collected in a trial of the OX40 agonist ivuxolimab. These TCRs come from an adult with an advanced solid tumor such as melanoma, head and neck, liver or kidney cancer.

The chain couples TRBV5-5 to TRBJ1-2, with D hard to call. The V gene's germline CDR1 is SGHKS and CDR2 YYEKEE (reference sequence). V was shortened by 1 base and J by 1 base, with 8 bases between the two germline ends. This CDR3 has 14 amino acids. CDR3 nucleotide sequence: TGTGCCAGCAGCTTGAGTATGAGTAACTATGGCTACACCTTC. This codes for CASSLSMSNYGYTF.

The genes are TRBV6-1 and TRBJ2-2; a possible D gene is TRBD2 (5 bases). V was clipped by 9 bases and J by 3 bases, with 14 bases between them. Per the germline V gene, CDR1 is MNHNS and CDR2 is SASEGT. There are 14 residues in the CDR3. The CDR3 protein is CASQRALDTGELFF. The CDR3 DNA sequence: TGTGCCAGTCAGAGGGCGTTGGACACCGGGGAGCTGTTTTTT.

The chain couples TRBV9 to TRBJ2-6; TRBD1 is a possible D gene (6 bases). CDR3 length: 18 amino acids. Germline V lookup: CDR1 SGDLS, CDR2 YYNGEE. V lost 4 bases and J 0 bases, leaving 17 bases between the germline ends. Here the CDR3 DNA reads TGTGCCAGCAGCTCTGGGGGCGGAGCGCTCTCTGGGGCCAACGTCCTGACTTTC. Its translation: CASSSGGGALSGANVLTF.

The rearrangement uses TRBV5-6 and TRBJ2-7; TRBD2 might be the D (6 bases). The CDR3 has 13 amino acids. Per germline, CDR1 SGHDT and CDR2 YYEEEE. Trimming left V 4 bases short and J 4 bases short, with 12 bases between. This chain's CDR3 is CASSPAGLYEQYF. In DNA, the CDR3 is TGTGCCAGCAGCCCGGCGGGACTTTACGAGCAGTACTTC.

The chain is built from TRBV27 and TRBJ2-3; D is perhaps TRBD2 (6 bases). V was pared by 7 bases and J by 8 bases, with 10 bases between. The CDR3 has 11 residues. Germline V gene data show CDR1 as MNHEY and CDR2 as SMNVEV (reference sequence). CDR3: CASTSVGTQYF. CDR3 sequence (DNA): TGTGCCAGCACTAGCGTCGGTACGCAGTATTTT.

J is TRBJ1-5 and V is TRBV14, with TRBD1 matching 8 bases. The ends lost 6 bases at V and 6 bases at J; junction bases unmatched: 22. Germline CDR1 is SGHDN and CDR2 is FVKESK. The CDR3 has 19 residues. CDR3 bases: TGTGCCAGCAGACTGACCAATAAGGACAGGGAGGCAATCGGTCAGCCCCAGCATTTT. This codes for CASRLTNKDREAIGQPQHF.

This clone is a singleton in its sample. This chain uses TRBV19 with TRBJ2-7; TRBD1 matches at 9 bases. The junction had 8 bases not matched to a gene; V was cut back by 5 bases and J by 6 bases. This CDR3 comprises 14 residues. The germline CDR1 and CDR2 sequences are LNHDA and SQIVND (reference sequence). The DNA for the CDR3 is TGTGCCAGTAGTGCCGACAGGGGGGGACGCGAGCAGTACTTC. Protein sequence: CASSADRGGREQYF.

The chain uses TRBV2 and TRBJ1-1; D is unclear. The CDR3 consists of 12 residues. Germline V gene data show CDR1 as SNHLY and CDR2 as FYNNEI. V gave up 5 bases and J gave up 0 bases, with 4 bases separating them. CDR3 protein: CASSTVNTEAFF. CDR3 coding DNA: TGTGCCAGCAGTACGGTGAACACTGAAGCTTTCTTT.

J is TRBJ1-2 and V is TRBV5-6; D unclear. The V end was cut by 0 bases, the J end by 4 bases, with 7 bases between. CDR3 size: 13 residues. Per the germline V gene, CDR1 is SGHDT and CDR2 is YYEEEE. CDR3 sequence: CASSLAAGYGYTF. The DNA of the CDR3 is TGTGCCAGCAGCTTGGCCGCGGGCTATGGCTACACCTTC.

As DNA, the CDR3 is TGCGCCAGCAGCTTGGTAGACAGGGGAAACTCCTACGAGCAGTACTTC. This gives the protein CASSLVDRGNSYEQYF. The rearrangement links TRBV5-1 to TRBJ2-7; 8 positions agree with TRBD1. The germline gives CDR1 SGHRS, CDR2 YFSETQ. V lost 0 bases, J lost 0 bases, and 5 bases stayed unmatched. This CDR3 has 16 residues.

The rearrangement links TRBV5-4 to TRBJ2-1, with TRBD2 matching 11 bases. CDR3 length equals 15 residues. CDR1 is SGHNT and CDR2 is YYREEE in the germline V gene (reference sequence). V was pared by 4 bases and J by 5 bases, with 5 bases of the junction left unmatched. The CDR3 sequence is CASSLSGGAHNEQFF. In nucleotides, the CDR3 is TGTGCCAGCAGCCTTAGCGGGGGGGCCCACAATGAGCAGTTCTTC.

As regards this clone: The same CDR3 can be traced to other DNA sequences in this sample. The chain has TRBV28 and TRBJ2-2; the D gene is possibly TRBD1 (5 bases). The germline V gene has CDR1 MDHEN and CDR2 SYDVKM. The CDR3 totals 13 residues. Trimming removed 3 bases at V and 4 bases at J, with 6 bases between. CDR3 residues: CASSFGATGELFF. CDR3 nucleotide sequence: TGTGCCAGCAGTTTTGGGGCCACCGGGGAGCTGTTTTTT.

The chain couples TRBV2 to TRBJ2-7, with TRBD1 identical over 9 bases. CDR3 length equals 14 residues. Looked up from germline, CDR1 is SNHLY and CDR2 is FYNNEI. The V gene end was trimmed by 6 bases and the J gene end by 4 bases; junction bases not matched to a gene: 7. CDR3 coding DNA: TGTGCCAGCAGAAATAGACAGGGGGGATACGAGCAGTACTTC. Its protein is CASRNRQGGYEQYF.

This clone was detected only once. The gene calls are TRBV9 and TRBJ2-1; D call uncertain. Germline V gene data show CDR1 as SGDLS and CDR2 as YYNGEE. The CDR3 spans 16 residues. V was pared by 4 bases and J by 0 bases, with 14 bases between. CDR3 amino acids: CASSPRTPSSYNEQFF. The CDR3 nucleotides read TGTGCCAGCAGCCCTAGGACGCCGAGCTCCTACAATGAGCAGTTCTTC.

V and J are TRBV19 and TRBJ1-1, with 7 bases identical to TRBD1. The CDR3 is made up of 15 amino acids. The germline V gene encodes CDR1 LNHDA and CDR2 SQIVND (reference sequence). The V segment lost 3 bases and the J segment 0 bases; nucleotides outside the gene matches: 4. The CDR3 nucleotides are TGTGCCAGTAGTATGAGGGGACAGATGAACACTGAAGCTTTCTTT. Translating it yields CASSMRGQMNTEAFF.

V is TRBV6-5 and J is TRBJ2-7; possibly TRBD1 for D (5 bases). This CDR3 has 11 residues. CDR1 is MNHEY and CDR2 is SVGAGI in the germline V gene. V shed 5 bases and J shed 10 bases, with 12 bases lying between them. The CDR3 region has the DNA TGTGCCAGCAGTCCTGGACATTTCCAGTACTTC. Its protein product is CASSPGHFQYF.

The rearrangement uses TRBV5-1 and TRBJ2-2; D gene ambiguous. V was pared by 4 bases and J by 1 base, with 14 bases between. Germline assignment: CDR1 SGHRS and CDR2 YFSETQ. The CDR3 length is 16 residues. CDR3 sequence reads: CASSPEVARNTGELFF. DNA of the CDR3: TGCGCCAGCAGCCCGGAAGTGGCCAGGAACACCGGGGAGCTGTTTTTT.

The chain combines TRBV2 with TRBJ1-1; D might be TRBD1 (5 bases). Germline V gene sequence: CDR1 SNHLY, CDR2 FYNNEI. CDR3 length: 13 amino acids. Trimming took off 6 bases at V and 8 bases at J, with 16 bases between the two ends. CDR3 protein: CASRPTLRGEAFF. The CDR3 DNA is TGTGCCAGCAGACCAACCCTACGGGGGGAAGCTTTCTTT. The entire variable domain, with the rest obtained from reference TRBV2 and TRBJ1-1, is as follows: EPEVTQTPSHQVTQMGQEVILRCVPISNHLYFYWYRQILGQKVEFLVSFYNNEISEKSEIFDDQFSVERPDGSNFTLKIRSTKLEDSAMYFCASRPTLRGEAFFGQGTRLTVV.

This clone is a singleton in its sample. The genes are TRBV27 and TRBJ1-2; TRBD1 matches 7 bases. Germline-derived CDR1 and CDR2 are MNHEY and SMNVEV (reference sequence). The CDR3 runs 20 residues. V was clipped by 0 bases and J by 5 bases; unmatched bases: 21. CDR3 amino acids: CASSLSIDPLGEGAWYGYTF. CDR3 sequence (DNA): TGTGCCAGCAGTTTATCGATTGACCCCCTGGGAGAGGGGGCCTGGTATGGCTACACCTTC.

The chain is built from TRBV5-4 and TRBJ2-1, with D possibly TRBD1 on 6 matching bases. The ends were cut back, 1 base at V and 7 bases at J, with 9 bases in the middle. CDR1 SGHNT and CDR2 YYREEE come from the germline V gene (reference sequence). CDR3 length equals 13 residues. The CDR3 DNA follows: TGTGCCAGCAGCTTGTCAGGGGCAAATGAGCAGTTCTTC. This codes for CASSLSGANEQFF.

The rearrangement joins TRBV28 to TRBJ2-7; D not certain. This CDR3 is built from 15 residues. With 2 bases removed from V and 0 bases from J, the gap between germline ends came to 11 bases. Germline CDR1 is MDHEN and CDR2 is SYDVKM. CDR3 region: CASSLGQVISYEQYF. CDR3 DNA: TGTGCCAGCAGTTTAGGGCAGGTCATCTCCTACGAGCAGTACTTC. The whole variable domain, filled in from reference TRBV28 and TRBJ2-7, reads DVKVTQSSRYLVKRTGEKVFLECVQDMDHENMFWYRQDPGLGLRLIYFSYDVKMKEKGDIPEGYSVSREKKERFSLILESASTNQTSMYLCASSLGQVISYEQYFGPGTRLTVT.

The CDR3 region has the DNA TGTGCCAGTAGTGACGGAGGGGCTGGAAACACCATATATTTT. Its protein is CASSDGGAGNTIYF. The chain combines TRBV19 with TRBJ1-3; a weak D match, TRBD1 (5 bases). The V end lost 5 bases, the J end lost 2 bases, and 10 bases lay between the germline ends. The V gene's germline CDR1 is LNHDA and CDR2 SQIVND (reference sequence). The CDR3 extends over 14 amino acids.

The chain joins TRBV6-5 to TRBJ2-7, with 8 bases matching TRBD1. CDR3 length: 14 residues. Germline CDR1 is MNHEY and CDR2 is SVGAGI. J gave up 4 bases and V 7 bases, and 9 bases lay outside the gene matches. CDR3 sequence: CASIPGGNKYEQYF. The CDR3 nucleotides are TGTGCCAGCATTCCAGGGGGCAATAAATACGAGCAGTACTTC.

This sequence joins TRBV6-1 and TRBJ1-1; D is undetermined. V lost 0 bases to trimming and J lost 4 bases, with 6 bases between them. Looked up from germline, CDR1 is MNHNS and CDR2 is SASEGT. The CDR3 has 13 amino acids. The CDR3 DNA reads TGTGCCAGCAGTGAAGCAAAGGCCACTGAAGCTTTCTTT. Its protein is CASSEAKATEAFF.

The chain is built from TRBV7-9 and TRBJ2-5; 7 bases fit TRBD1. V lost 5 bases to trimming and J lost 5 bases; unmatched junction nucleotides: 8. Per the germline V gene, CDR1 is SEHNR and CDR2 is FQNEAQ (reference sequence). The CDR3 is 14 amino acids. The chain's CDR3 is CASSLTGARETQYF. CDR3 DNA: TGTGCCAGCAGCCTCACAGGGGCGAGGGAGACCCAGTACTTC.

The chain links TRBV5-5 to TRBJ2-1; 11 nucleotides line up with TRBD2. Trimming took 2 bases from V and 6 from J; bases not matched to a gene: 1. From germline, CDR1 is SGHKS and CDR2 YYEKEE (reference sequence). There are 14 residues in the CDR3. The DNA of the CDR3 is TGTGCCAGCAGCTTTAGCGGGGGGGCCAATGAGCAGTTCTTC. Amino acids: CASSFSGGANEQFF.

The V gene is TRBV7-2, the J gene TRBJ2-3; 8 bases map to TRBD1. Germline CDR1 reads SGHTA; CDR2 reads FQGNSA. CDR3 length: 19 amino acids. Trimming cost V 2 bases and J 0 bases; bases outside gene matches: 13. This CDR3 reads CASSLIGTGLNPSTDTQYF. The DNA of the CDR3 is TGTGCCAGCAGCTTAATCGGGACAGGACTAAACCCTAGCACAGATACGCAGTATTTT.